What follows are 28 T cell receptor beta chains derived from one specimen sequenced in a study of T cell changes during pregnancy in multiple sclerosis. Produced via immunoSEQ multiplex PCR; TCRdb's table is partial and in-frame only. This table has 50,000 or so clones, around 92% appearing once. Sequences were derived from CD4+ T cells from peripheral blood mononuclear cells, sampled in the third trimester of pregnancy. These receptors were obtained from a female donor with multiple sclerosis, enrolled in a pregnancy study.

The chain carries TRBV4-3 and TRBJ2-2; TRBD2 agrees at 11 bases. The CDR3 is made up of 16 amino acids. CDR1 is LGHNA and CDR2 is YSLEER in the germline V gene. Trimming at V came to 1 base and at J to 7 bases, leaving 5 bases not matched to a gene. The CDR3 DNA is TGCGCCAGCAGCCAAGCTTCTAGCGGGGGGTTCGGGGAGCTGTTTTTT. It translates to CASSQASSGGFGELFF.

The V gene is TRBV7-2, the J gene TRBJ1-5; possibly TRBD1 for D (5 bases). The V end was cut by 0 bases, the J end by 3 bases, with 12 bases between. The CDR3 sequence is 16 residues long. The germline gives CDR1 SGHTA, CDR2 FQGNSA. Here the CDR3 DNA reads TGTGCCAGCAGCTTAGCGCGGTCAGGACACAATCAGCCCCAGCATTTT. It specifies CASSLARSGHNQPQHF.

This chain connects TRBV9 to TRBJ1-1; no firm D call. Germline V CDR1 and CDR2: SGDLS, YYNGEE. The CDR3 runs 14 residues. V lost 1 base, J lost 5 bases, and 12 bases lay in between. The CDR3 reads CASSVFPRETEAFF. CDR3 coding DNA: TGTGCCAGCAGCGTATTCCCGAGGGAGACTGAAGCTTTCTTT.

J is TRBJ2-3 and V is TRBV6-4, with TRBD2 as a possible D gene (6 bases). The CDR3 sequence is 15 residues long. Germline V gene lookup returns CDR1 MRHNA and CDR2 SNTAGT. Trimming took off 4 bases at V and 2 bases at J, with 13 bases between the two ends. DNA of the CDR3: TGTGCCAGCAGTGGGGTGGCGGGGTTCACAGATACGCAGTATTTT. It is translated as CASSGVAGFTDTQYF.

V usage is TRBV29-1 and J usage is TRBJ1-2; D possibly corresponds to TRBD1 (6 bases). The CDR3 is made up of 14 amino acids. With 6 bases removed from V and 1 base from J, the gap between germline ends came to 15 bases. Germline V gene lookup returns CDR1 SQVTM and CDR2 ANQGSEA. The CDR3 spells CSVLGTPFNYGYTF. The CDR3 DNA sequence: TGCAGCGTCCTCGGGACACCATTTAACTATGGCTACACCTTC.

The J gene is TRBJ2-1, the V gene TRBV11-1; D is perhaps TRBD2 (5 bases). Trimming left V 4 bases short and J 2 bases short, with 12 bases between. Per germline, CDR1 SGHAT and CDR2 FQDESV (reference sequence). This CDR3 region has 15 residues. Here the CDR3 DNA reads TGTGCCAGCAGCTCCCGGGCGACTACCTACAATGAGCAGTTCTTC. This translates into CASSSRATTYNEQFF.

V is TRBV30 and J is TRBJ2-4; 8 bases map to TRBD1. The V and J ends lost 0 bases and 1 base, in that order; junction bases with no gene match: 5. The CDR3 runs 16 residues. Germline CDR1 and CDR2: GTSNPN and SVGIG (reference sequence). DNA for the CDR3: TGTGCCTGGAGTGTTCTTCAGGGGGCTGCCAAAAACATTCAGTACTTC. It yields the protein CAWSVLQGAAKNIQYF.

This clone has just a few counts. The chain couples TRBV18 to TRBJ1-4; 10 bases map to TRBD1. CDR3 size: 16 residues. Unmatched junction bases numbered 1, after V lost 1 base and J lost 2 bases. Germline V gene lookup returns CDR1 KGHSH and CDR2 LQKENI. The CDR3 sequence: CASSPRQGATNEKLFF. The CDR3, as DNA: TGTGCCAGCTCACCACGACAGGGGGCGACTAATGAAAAACTGTTTTTT. Filled out from reference TRBV18 and TRBJ1-4, the complete variable domain reads NAGVMQNPRHLVRRRGQEARLRCSPMKGHSHVYWYRQLPEEGLKFMVYLQKENIIDESGMPKERFSAEFPKEGPSILRIQQVVRGDSAAYFCASSPRQGATNEKLFFGSGTQLSVL.

The rearrangement joins TRBV18 to TRBJ1-4; D unclear. The V gene lost 3 bases and the J gene lost 2 bases, with 10 bases spanning the gap. This CDR3 is built from 15 residues. The germline CDR1 and CDR2 sequences are KGHSH and LQKENI. Here the CDR3 DNA reads TGTGCCAGCTCACCCCAACCGGGGACTAATGAAAAACTGTTTTTT. Encoded protein: CASSPQPGTNEKLFF.

The rearrangement joins TRBV18 to TRBJ2-7, with TRBD2 matching over 9 bases. Germline assignment: CDR1 KGHSH and CDR2 LQKENI. The CDR3 covers 15 residues. V shed 5 bases and J 2 bases; nucleotides not matched to a gene: 7. Here the CDR3 reads CASSSAGGPPYEQYF. In DNA, the CDR3 is TGTGCCAGCTCATCCGCGGGGGGGCCACCCTACGAGCAGTACTTC.

The chain links TRBV2 to TRBJ2-3, with TRBD2 matching over 10 bases. The CDR3 is 15 amino acids. Germline V gene lookup returns CDR1 SNHLY and CDR2 FYNNEI. V was clipped by 3 bases and J by 5 bases; unmatched bases: 5. The CDR3 DNA is TGTGCCAGCAGTGAGTCAGCGGGGGGGGGAGATACGCAGTATTTT. The encoded protein is CASSESAGGGDTQYF.

The chain links TRBV4-3 to TRBJ2-3; 12 nucleotides line up with TRBD2. The CDR3 length is 18 residues. V shed 1 base and J 3 bases; nucleotides not matched to a gene: 8. CDR1 is LGHNA and CDR2 is YSLEER in the germline V gene. The CDR3 bases are TGCGCCAGCAGCCAAGCTAGCGGGGGGGCCGGCGGGACAGATACGCAGTATTTT. This sequence encodes CASSQASGGAGGTDTQYF.

This chain uses TRBV10-3 with TRBJ1-2, with D unclear. The V gene lost 1 base and the J gene lost 6 bases, with 3 bases spanning the gap. Looked up from germline, CDR1 is ENHRY and CDR2 is SYGVKD. The CDR3 consists of 11 residues. CDR3 loop: CAISEFNGYTF. Here the CDR3 DNA reads TGTGCCATCAGTGAGTTTAATGGCTACACCTTC.

The rearrangement uses TRBV19 and TRBJ1-2; TRBD1 matches at 9 bases. The germline CDR1 and CDR2 sequences are LNHDA and SQIVND (reference sequence). This CDR3 is built from 16 residues. After removal of 0 bases from V and 4 bases from J, the junction contained 6 bases not matched to a gene. This CDR3 is CASSIDRPQGAYGYTF. For the CDR3, the DNA is TGTGCCAGTAGTATAGATCGCCCACAGGGGGCCTATGGCTACACCTTC.

The V gene is TRBV6-6, the J gene TRBJ2-7; TRBD2 agrees at 9 bases. V shed 10 bases, J shed 4 bases, and the junction held 8 bases outside the gene matches. Per germline, CDR1 MNHNY and CDR2 SVGAGI (reference sequence). The CDR3 sequence is 13 residues long. This chain's CDR3 is CATRGRAPYEQYF. CDR3 DNA sequence: TGTGCCACCCGCGGGAGGGCTCCTTACGAGCAGTACTTC.

This rearrangement joins TRBV6-1 to TRBJ2-5; D is ambiguous. Per the germline V gene, CDR1 is MNHNS and CDR2 is SASEGT. This CDR3 has 12 amino acids. V gave up 0 bases and J gave up 4 bases, with 3 bases separating them. The CDR3 DNA is TGTGCCAGCAGTGAAGCGCGAGAGACCCAGTACTTC. Residues: CASSEARETQYF.

The chain combines TRBV15 with TRBJ1-4; D unresolved. Germline V CDR1 and CDR2: LNHNV, YYDKDF (reference sequence). The V and J ends lost 0 bases and 7 bases respectively, with 12 bases between them. This CDR3 has 15 amino acids. CDR3 DNA sequence: TGTGCCACCAGCAGAGAGGGAGGGCTAGGTGAAAAACTGTTTTTT. Translating gives CATSREGGLGEKLFF.

V usage is TRBV2 and J usage is TRBJ1-2, with D hard to call. CDR3 size: 13 residues. The germline gives CDR1 SNHLY, CDR2 FYNNEI. Trimming took 3 bases from V and 2 from J, leaving 7 bases between them. CDR3 loop: CASSEEVNYGYTF. CDR3 sequence (DNA): TGTGCCAGCAGTGAGGAGGTCAACTATGGCTACACCTTC.

Note on this clone: An end of the junction does not agree with germline; a read error may underlie this. This chain uses TRBV7-3 with TRBJ2-3; the match to TRBD1 covers 8 bases. Germline CDR1 reads SGHTA; CDR2 reads FQGTGA. The CDR3 contains 15 residues. In DNA form, the CDR3 reads TGTGCCAGCAGCCCAATACCAGGGGGCACGGATACGCAGTATTTT. It specifies CASSPIPGGTDTQYF.

The gene calls are TRBV25-1 and TRBJ2-7, with 8 bases matching TRBD2. The germline V gene has CDR1 MGHDK and CDR2 SYGVNS. Unmatched junction bases numbered 5, after V lost 5 bases and J lost 2 bases. The CDR3 length is 14 residues. CDR3: CASSPSGPPYEQYF. For the CDR3, the DNA is TGTGCCAGCAGTCCTAGCGGGCCTCCCTACGAGCAGTACTTC.

The chain recombines TRBV25-1 with TRBJ1-3; no definite D call. From germline, CDR1 is MGHDK and CDR2 SYGVNS. The CDR3 consists of 14 residues. The V end lost 0 bases, the J end lost 2 bases, and 5 bases lay between the germline ends. CDR3 DNA sequence: TGTGCCAGCAGTGAATATGGGCCTGGAAACACCATATATTTT. Its translation is CASSEYGPGNTIYF.

V and J are TRBV5-5 and TRBJ1-1; 7 bases fit TRBD1. The CDR3 runs 15 residues. CDR1 and CDR2 (germline): SGHKS, YYEKEE (reference sequence). The trim removed 6 bases at V and 1 base at J, leaving 9 bases unmatched. CDR3 sequence: CASTLDRATNTEAFF. For the CDR3, the DNA is TGTGCCAGCACCCTTGACAGGGCGACGAACACTGAAGCTTTCTTT.

The chain combines TRBV2 with TRBJ1-2; D remains unclear. The CDR3 loop spans 15 amino acids. Between the trimmed V and J ends, which lost 6 bases and 0 bases, there was a span of 14 bases. Germline loops: CDR1 SNHLY, CDR2 FYNNEI. The CDR3: CASRRAEPPNYGYTF. The CDR3 DNA is TGTGCCAGCAGGCGGGCCGAACCACCTAACTATGGCTACACCTTC.

The genes are TRBV25-1 and TRBJ2-7, with D unresolved. Trimming pared 1 base from V and 0 bases from J, leaving 7 bases between. CDR1 is MGHDK and CDR2 is SYGVNS in the germline V gene. The CDR3 sequence is 14 residues long. This CDR3 reads CASSEFPSSYEQYF. DNA of the CDR3: TGTGCCAGCAGTGAATTCCCTAGCTCCTACGAGCAGTACTTC.

V and J are TRBV6-5 and TRBJ2-5, with 7 bases matching TRBD1. Germline lookup yields CDR1 MNHEY and CDR2 SVGAGI. The CDR3 totals 15 residues. The junction had 8 bases not matched to a gene; V was cut back by 2 bases and J by 5 bases. CDR3 loop: CASSYGTEARETQYF. For the CDR3, the DNA is TGTGCCAGCAGTTACGGGACAGAGGCTCGGGAGACCCAGTACTTC.

The J gene is TRBJ2-5, the V gene TRBV7-9; TRBD1 agrees at 12 bases. CDR3 size: 16 residues. With 11 bases clipped from V and 3 bases from J, the junction kept 13 bases outside the gene matches. Germline V gene lookup returns CDR1 SEHNR and CDR2 FQNEAQ (reference sequence). The CDR3 sequence: CAFVTPGTGGEETQYF. The CDR3 DNA reads TGTGCCTTTGTTACACCTGGGACAGGGGGCGAAGAGACCCAGTACTTC.

The chain joins TRBV6-6 to TRBJ2-5; TRBD2 agrees at 8 bases. The CDR3 is 15 residues long. The germline CDR1 and CDR2 sequences are MNHNY and SVGAGI (reference sequence). With 2 bases clipped from V and 4 bases from J, the junction kept 6 bases outside the gene matches. The CDR3 reads CASSYGTSPGETQYF. CDR3 nucleotides: TGTGCCAGCAGTTACGGGACTAGTCCGGGAGAGACCCAGTACTTC.

This chain uses TRBV18 with TRBJ2-7; maybe TRBD1 (6 bases). V shed 6 bases and J shed 4 bases, with 16 bases lying between them. The CDR3 spans 14 residues. The germline CDR1 and CDR2 sequences are KGHSH and LQKENI. DNA for the CDR3: TGTGCCAGCTCCCCGCTTGACACAGGGTACGAGCAGTACTTC. This encodes CASSPLDTGYEQYF.